The next 6 T cell receptor beta chains were all read from a single sample in a study of CD8 T cells in Susac syndrome. When the RNA was reverse transcribed, random hexamers were used with an input of about 0.5 to 1 ug. TCRdb ran MiXCR on the immunoSEQ multiplex PCR reads and lists one entry per CDR3 protein. Seen here are 95,000 to 150,000 distinct CDR3 sequences, 90% to 95% observed once, and the top ten hold 0.21%. Sample: CD8+ T cells from PBMCs. These receptors all come from a human donor with Susac syndrome.

The chain has TRBV27 and TRBJ2-7; TRBD1 aligns across 9 bases. CDR3 length: 14 amino acids. V shed 6 bases and J 6 bases; nucleotides not matched to a gene: 9. CDR1 MNHEY and CDR2 SMNVEV come from the germline V gene (reference sequence). The chain's CDR3 is CASSPGTGFPEQYF. The DNA for the CDR3 is TGTGCCAGCAGCCCCGGGACAGGGTTTCCCGAGCAGTACTTC.

The chain has TRBV30 and TRBJ2-1; D remains unclear. This CDR3 comprises 14 residues. Germline CDR1 GTSNPN, CDR2 SVGIG (reference sequence). With 1 base removed from V and 1 base from J, the gap between germline ends came to 8 bases. CDR3 protein: CAWSGSWSYNEQFF. As DNA, the CDR3 is TGTGCCTGGAGTGGCTCCTGGTCCTACAATGAGCAGTTCTTC.

Here the CDR3 reads CASSTGEGGYTF. The CDR3 nucleotides are TGTGCCAGCAGCACAGGGGAGGGTGGCTACACCTTC. The rearrangement uses TRBV6-5 and TRBJ1-2; 7 bases fit TRBD1. The V segment lost 6 bases and the J segment 7 bases; nucleotides outside the gene matches: 5. Germline CDR1 is MNHEY and CDR2 is SVGAGI. The CDR3 spans 12 residues.

The J gene is TRBJ2-7, the V gene TRBV12-3 or TRBV12-4; the D is unclear. This CDR3 has 14 residues. V shed 1 base and J shed 7 bases, with 14 bases lying between them. The CDR3 DNA follows: TGTGCCAGCAGTTTAGGTCGGTATATGAGTGAGCAGTACTTC. Residues: CASSLGRYMSEQYF.

The V and J genes are TRBV10-2 and TRBJ1-1, with 7 positions matching TRBD1. In germline, CDR1 is WSHSY, CDR2 SAAADI. The junction had 11 bases not matched to a gene; V was cut back by 6 bases and J by 1 base. This CDR3 has 16 residues. The CDR3 spells CASSHGPGQKNTEAFF. The CDR3 coding sequence is TGCGCCAGCAGCCACGGTCCGGGACAGAAGAACACTGAAGCTTTCTTT.

The V and J genes are TRBV7-9 and TRBJ2-1, with a possible D match to TRBD2 (5 bases). The CDR3 covers 16 residues. The V gene's germline CDR1 is SEHNR and CDR2 FQNEAQ (reference sequence). The ends were cut back, 5 bases at V and 2 bases at J, with 16 bases in the middle. The CDR3 DNA is TGTGCCAGCAGCGGTACCTCGGCGGGCACCTACAATGAGCAGTTCTTC. Protein: CASSGTSAGTYNEQFF.